Sequencing of this T cell receptor (beta chain) was carried out in a study of blood T cell repertoires in COVID-19 (dated by TCRdb to the early 2020s). Concerning the study at large: The collaborator samples originated in the United States, Italy and Spain and spanned the acute and convalescent phases of COVID-19. The material from the prospective study consisted of cDNA or gDNA derived from T cells, B-cell-depleted T cells, or PBMCs. The samples were drawn from the first 160 participants of the ongoing ImmuneRACE study and from 1,200 or so subjects provided by 6 global collaborators. A de-identified subject ID, COVID-19 status, age in years and sex were almost always included in the sample metadata. The repertoires were released in a freely available public database intended as a resource for research on the immune response to SARS-CoV-2. Where HLA class I and class II types were available, the types were taken from metadata supplied by the sample provider, not from assay-based typing. The dataset comprised deeply sampled blood TCRbeta repertoires from subjects exposed to, actively infected with, or recovered from COVID-19. What the research found in general, with its limitations: Clinical and demographic metadata were provided uncurated, with the amount varying by source and participant.

The immunoSEQ Assay, a bias-controlled multiplex PCR, was used to amplify TCRbeta CDR3 regions from genomic DNA. The study's own analysis went as follows. The number of nucleated cells in each sample was estimated from the amplification of reference gene primers within the assay. To quantify the absolute abundance of each unique TCRbeta CDR3 rearrangement, sequence reads were collapsed and filtered. For each sample, productive Simpson clonality was calculated as the square root of Simpson's diversity index across productive rearrangements. As stored in TCRdb, this immuneACCESS dataset retains in-frame rearrangements with V and J assigned. A fraction of the clones does not appear; measured against another copy, unresolved V genes explain less than half of the discrepancy, and the remainder lacks a known reason. V and J calls and clone size are as listed in that table; D and trimming were resolved from the DNA. A total of some 260,000 clones appear in this sample, around 89% of them only once. The ten largest clones take up just under 6.5% of the sample.

Notes on this clone: Its antigen is still unknown. No clone much larger than this one lies a single base away; base qualities are absent.

At one collaborating source in Seattle, patients were enrolled during active infection and were followed longitudinally through the course of disease. Whole blood was collected in K2EDTA tubes by collaborating institutions according to the institutions' own protocols. For TCRbeta analysis, collaborators shipped samples in one of three forms: frozen whole blood, isolated PBMCs, or DNA extracted from either of those sample types. Including cysteine and phenylalanine, the CDR3 has 14 amino acids. The retained sequence is limited to the CDR3, 42 bases, with the frame set at the first base. V is cut by 0 bases and J by 8 bases, and the space between the germline ends is 14 bases. The germline V gene gives CDR1 as SGHRS and CDR2 as YFSETQ.

The chain employs TRBV5-1 and TRBJ1-2, and the D gene may be TRBD1, 6 bases matching. The source of this sequence is a woman aged 25 to 45 with COVID-19, enrolled during active disease. The specimen was peripheral blood. In nucleotide form, the sequence is TGCGCCAGCAGCTTGGCACAGGGAGAGAAGGGCTACACCTTC. Its translation reads: CASSLAQGEKGYTF.